This TCR beta chain was documented in a study of cytomegalovirus exposure and HLA in healthy donors. Study findings and constraints: Cytomegalovirus association was listed for about 160 TCR beta chains. It was reported that TCR beta sequences correctly inferred the HLA-A and HLA-B alleles for most subjects. Segments of the TCR beta V type were, in most cases, productive about 87% or about 30% of the time in an earlier analysis. High specificity and sensitivity for cytomegalovirus status were reported for the classifier.

Primers for the PCR totalled 60 Vbeta and 13 Jbeta. The method was immunoSEQ multiplex PCR; TCRdb's version includes in-frame clones alone and lacks a portion of them. The table shows 200,000 or so clones, with about 72% occurring only once. Unmatched junction bases numbered 4, after V lost 3 bases and J lost 3 bases. In germline, CDR1 is MGHDK, CDR2 SYGVNS. The CDR3 length is 15 residues. Of note for this clone: Its antigen is not known.

Sequencing used PBMCs. The TCR sequence derives from a male donor in good health and CMV-seronegative. This chain joins TRBV25-1 and TRBJ2-3; TRBD2 agrees at 9 bases. The CDR3 region has the DNA TGTGCCAGCAGTGACCGCGGGAGGGCAACAGATACGCAGTATTTT. Its translation is CASSDRGRATDTQYF.